The 27 T cell receptor beta chains in this list originate from one sample, sequenced in a study of a mutant IDH1 vaccine in newly diagnosed glioma. Their antigen targets remain unknown. Indicated time point: week 23, last vaccination. The investigators gave 300 ug of mutant IDH1 20-mer peptide in each vaccine dose, together with topical imiquimod. The method was immunoSEQ multiplex PCR; TCRdb's version includes in-frame clones alone and lacks a portion of them. This sample has 50,000 to 70,000 clones, with 75% to 90% found just once. Sequencing used PBMCs, obtained from a glioma patient whose treatment included an IDH1 peptide vaccine. All receptors come from a man aged 18 to 29 with glioma.

The V and J genes are TRBV6-5 and TRBJ2-7; 11 bases map to TRBD2. CDR3 length: 15 residues. Unmatched junction bases numbered 6, after V lost 5 bases and J lost 3 bases. Germline lookup yields CDR1 MNHEY and CDR2 SVGAGI. The CDR3 loop reads CASSPGTSGLYEQYF. The CDR3 bases are TGTGCCAGCAGTCCCGGGACTAGCGGACTCTACGAGCAGTACTTC.

The chain has TRBV25-1 and TRBJ2-3; no definite D call. From germline, CDR1 is MGHDK and CDR2 SYGVNS. The CDR3 is made up of 15 amino acids. With 2 bases removed from V and 9 bases from J, the gap between germline ends came to 18 bases. The CDR3: CASSEVGSLMGTQYF. The CDR3 nucleotides read TGTGCCAGCAGTGAAGTGGGCTCCCTCATGGGGACGCAGTATTTT.

The chain employs TRBV25-1 and TRBJ1-1, with a tentative D call TRBD1 (6 bases). Germline CDR1 MGHDK, CDR2 SYGVNS. V dropped 5 bases and J dropped 9 bases, with 16 bases sitting between them. This CDR3 has 13 residues. The CDR3 DNA reads TGTGCCAGCAGTCCAACCGGGACACCCAAAGCTTTCTTT. Residues: CASSPTGTPKAFF.

The DNA for the CDR3 is TGCGCCAGCAGCCCGGGGTGGGGCTACGAGCAGTACTTC. It translates to CASSPGWGYEQYF. The gene calls are TRBV5-1 and TRBJ2-7; tentative D call: TRBD2 (5 bases). V was clipped by 4 bases and J by 3 bases, with 11 bases between them. CDR3 length equals 13 residues. Germline loops: CDR1 SGHRS, CDR2 YFSETQ. Full variable domain (remainder filled in from reference TRBV5-1 and TRBJ2-7): KAGVTQTPRYLIKTRGQQVTLSCSPISGHRSVSWYQQTPGQGLQFLFEYFSETQRNKGNFPGRFSGRQFSNSRSEMNVSTLELGDSALYLCASSPGWGYEQYFGPGTRLTVT.

The J gene is TRBJ2-3, the V gene TRBV5-1; D remains unclear. Germline V gives CDR1 SGHRS, CDR2 YFSETQ. V shed 4 bases and J shed 4 bases, with 13 bases lying between them. CDR3 size: 14 residues. In DNA, the CDR3 is TGCGCCAGCAGCGGTAGGGCTACGGCAGATACGCAGTATTTT. Translating gives CASSGRATADTQYF.

This clone was detected only once. The chain has TRBV9 and TRBJ2-1; TRBD2 matches at 12 bases. V was clipped by 5 bases and J by 6 bases; unmatched bases: 12. This CDR3 contains 17 residues. The germline V gene has CDR1 SGDLS and CDR2 YYNGEE. CDR3 sequence reads: CASSPLAGGTLRNEQFF. CDR3 in DNA: TGTGCCAGCAGTCCGCTAGCGGGAGGGACTCTTCGCAATGAGCAGTTCTTC.

The genes are TRBV2 and TRBJ1-2; D gene ambiguous. Looked up from germline, CDR1 is SNHLY and CDR2 is FYNNEI. Trimming removed 4 bases from V and 9 bases from J, with 9 bases in between. The CDR3 is 11 amino acids. CDR3 protein: CASSARVRYTF. The CDR3 DNA reads as TGTGCCAGCAGTGCGCGGGTACGCTACACCTTC.

The V and J genes are TRBV2 and TRBJ2-2; 8 bases are shared with TRBD1. Germline CDR1 and CDR2: SNHLY and FYNNEI. V gave up 7 bases and J gave up 0 bases; unmatched junction bases: 4. This CDR3 has 15 amino acids. In nucleotides, the CDR3 is TGTGCCAGCACCCTGGACAGGGCGAACACCGGGGAGCTGTTTTTT. It yields the protein CASTLDRANTGELFF.

The genes are TRBV19 and TRBJ2-1; 10 bases line up with TRBD2. Per germline, CDR1 LNHDA and CDR2 SQIVND (reference sequence). The CDR3 is 17 residues long. Unmatched junction bases numbered 15, after V lost 5 bases and J lost 8 bases. CDR3 DNA: TGTGCCAGTAGTGGAGGACTAGCGGCGCCAAAGAGGGATGAGCAGTTCTTC. Translated: CASSGGLAAPKRDEQFF.

This clone was seen only a few times. The chain combines TRBV9 with TRBJ2-1; 14 nucleotides line up with TRBD2. The germline V gene encodes CDR1 SGDLS and CDR2 YYNGEE. V gave up 0 bases and J gave up 0 bases; unmatched junction bases: 8. The CDR3 is 20 residues long. This chain's CDR3 is CASSVALGLAGASSYNEQFF. The CDR3 DNA is TGTGCCAGCAGCGTAGCCCTGGGACTAGCGGGGGCCAGCTCCTACAATGAGCAGTTCTTC.

This rearrangement joins TRBV19 to TRBJ1-1; D gene uncertain. Trimming left V 1 base short and J 4 bases short, with 10 bases between. The CDR3 runs to 14 residues. The germline gives CDR1 LNHDA, CDR2 SQIVND (reference sequence). CDR3 DNA: TGTGCCAGTAGTATAGCCCCTGAGGTCACTGAAGCTTTCTTT. Translated: CASSIAPEVTEAFF.

V usage is TRBV2 and J usage is TRBJ1-5; tentatively, D is TRBD1 (5 bases). Germline V lookup: CDR1 SNHLY, CDR2 FYNNEI. The CDR3 is made up of 14 amino acids. The V end lost 8 bases, the J end lost 4 bases, and 15 bases lay between the germline ends. The CDR3 DNA follows: TGTGCCAGCGGTCCGACCCGGGGGAATCAGCCCCAGCATTTT. Translating it yields CASGPTRGNQPQHF. Variable domain in full (rest from reference TRBV2 and TRBJ1-5): EPEVTQTPSHQVTQMGQEVILRCVPISNHLYFYWYRQILGQKVEFLVSFYNNEISEKSEIFDDQFSVERPDGSNFTLKIRSTKLEDSAMYFCASGPTRGNQPQHFGDGTRLSIL.

J is TRBJ1-4 and V is TRBV5-1; TRBD1 might be the D (5 bases). This CDR3 is built from 16 residues. V was pared by 4 bases and J by 8 bases, with 21 bases between. Germline V gene sequence: CDR1 SGHRS, CDR2 YFSETQ. CDR3 sequence reads: CASSRALMGVREKLFF. DNA of the CDR3: TGCGCCAGCAGCCGAGCCCTCATGGGGGTAAGAGAAAAACTGTTTTTT.

The rearrangement links TRBV30 to TRBJ1-6; D gene uncertain. The V and J ends lost 2 bases and 3 bases respectively, with 8 bases between them. The CDR3 extends over 14 amino acids. Germline lookup yields CDR1 GTSNPN and CDR2 SVGIG (reference sequence). CDR3 loop: CAWSLEYYNSPLHF. For the CDR3, the DNA is TGTGCCTGGAGTTTGGAGTACTATAATTCACCCCTCCACTTT. Variable domain in full (rest from reference TRBV30 and TRBJ1-6): SQTIHQWPATLVQPVGSPLSLECTVEGTSNPNLYWYRQAAGRGLQLLFYSVGIGQISSEVPQNLSASRPQDRQFILSSKKLLLSDSGFYLCAWSLEYYNSPLHFGNGTRLTVT.

DNA for the CDR3: TGTGCCAGCAGATTGGCGACGGATAACACTGAAGCTTTCTTT. Its protein product is CASRLATDNTEAFF. J is TRBJ1-1 and V is TRBV7-9; D not resolved. The V gene lost 6 bases and the J gene lost 2 bases, with 13 bases spanning the gap. Germline V gene data show CDR1 as SEHNR and CDR2 as FQNEAQ (reference sequence). The CDR3 extends over 14 amino acids.

V is TRBV6-5 and J is TRBJ2-7, with a possible D match to TRBD1 (5 bases). The V end lost 0 bases, the J end lost 5 bases, and 17 bases lay between the germline ends. CDR3 length equals 16 residues. Germline V gene sequence: CDR1 MNHEY, CDR2 SVGAGI. CDR3 DNA: TGTGCCAGCAGTTACTCGAGGTCAGGGTATGGCCACGAGCAGTACTTC. Residues: CASSYSRSGYGHEQYF.

The gene calls are TRBV9 and TRBJ1-3; tentatively, D is TRBD1 (6 bases). Trimming removed 2 bases at V and 0 bases at J, with 12 bases between. CDR1 is SGDLS and CDR2 is YYNGEE in the germline V gene. The CDR3 totals 16 residues. This CDR3 is CASSVGTGSSGNTIYF. Here the CDR3 DNA reads TGTGCCAGCAGCGTGGGAACAGGGAGCTCTGGAAACACCATATATTTT.

This clone was seen a few times. This chain uses TRBV5-1 with TRBJ1-1; TRBD1 matches 7 bases. Germline assignment: CDR1 SGHRS and CDR2 YFSETQ. The CDR3 runs to 11 residues. Trimming took 6 bases from V and 8 from J; bases not matched to a gene: 4. CDR3 coding DNA: TGCGCCAGCACCTTAGGGGGCGAAGCTTTCTTT. Translating it yields CASTLGGEAFF.

There are a few counts of this clone. CDR3 nucleotides: TGTGCCAGCAGTTGGGACTCTGGTGAAGCTTTCTTT. Protein product: CASSWDSGEAFF. The rearrangement uses TRBV5-6 and TRBJ1-1, with D maybe TRBD1 (5 bases). The CDR3 runs 12 residues. Germline V gene sequence: CDR1 SGHDT, CDR2 YYEEEE. The germline V and J ends were trimmed by 5 bases and 7 bases, with 12 bases remaining between them. The full variable domain, with the rest looked up from reference TRBV5-6 and TRBJ1-1, is DAGVTQSPTHLIKTRGQQVTLRCSPKSGHDTVSWYQQALGQGPQFIFQYYEEEERQRGNFPDRFSGHQFPNYSSELNVNALLLGDSALYLCASSWDSGEAFFGQGTRLTVV.

The chain joins TRBV27 to TRBJ1-2, with TRBD1 identical over 11 bases. The CDR3 is 14 amino acids. Germline V gives CDR1 MNHEY, CDR2 SMNVEV (reference sequence). Unmatched junction bases numbered 5, after V lost 5 bases and J lost 6 bases. DNA of the CDR3: TGTGCCAGCAGTCTACGGGGACAGGGGGATGGCTACACCTTC. Amino acids: CASSLRGQGDGYTF.

Written as DNA, the CDR3 is TGTGCCAGCAGTGAGGGACAGGCGTCCTACGAGCAGTACTTC. It yields the protein CASSEGQASYEQYF. The gene calls are TRBV2 and TRBJ2-7, with 8 bases identical to TRBD1. The CDR3 covers 14 residues. Looked up from germline, CDR1 is SNHLY and CDR2 is FYNNEI. Trimming took 3 bases from V and 1 from J; bases not matched to a gene: 2.

This clone was seen only once. V and J are TRBV7-9 and TRBJ1-1, with D unresolved. Germline CDR1 is SEHNR and CDR2 is FQNEAQ (reference sequence). The CDR3 contains 17 residues. V lost 5 bases, J lost 5 bases, and 24 bases lay in between. The CDR3 nucleotides are TGTGCCAGCAGCGACCCGGCGGTGTCTTCCGGTAGGACTGAAGCTTTCTTT. Encoded protein: CASSDPAVSSGRTEAFF.

The chain links TRBV9 to TRBJ1-1, with D possibly being TRBD1 (6 bases). Trimming took off 1 base at V and 4 bases at J, with 14 bases between the two ends. This CDR3 has 15 residues. The germline V gene encodes CDR1 SGDLS and CDR2 YYNGEE. The CDR3 reads CASSVSWGAGTEAFF. In DNA, the CDR3 is TGTGCCAGCAGCGTATCTTGGGGGGCGGGCACTGAAGCTTTCTTT. The full variable domain, its missing parts supplied by reference TRBV9 and TRBJ1-1, is DSGVTQTPKHLITATGQRVTLRCSPRSGDLSVYWYQQSLDQGLQFLIQYYNGEERAKGNILERFSAQQFPDLHSELNLSSLELGDSALYFCASSVSWGAGTEAFFGQGTRLTVV.

The CDR3 reads CASSLEGNSLRPQHF. In DNA, the CDR3 is TGTGCCAGCAGCTTAGAAGGGAACAGCCTCCGGCCCCAGCATTTT. V usage is TRBV7-2 and J usage is TRBJ1-5, with unresolved D. CDR1 is SGHTA and CDR2 is FQGNSA in the germline V gene. V dropped 1 base and J dropped 9 bases, with 16 bases sitting between them. CDR3 length equals 15 residues.

This clone turned up a few times. The gene calls are TRBV7-8 and TRBJ2-7, with D unresolved. V was pared by 3 bases and J by 6 bases, with 9 bases between. Germline-derived CDR1 and CDR2 are SGHVS and FQNEAQ. The CDR3 totals 12 residues. The CDR3 DNA sequence: TGTGCCAGCAGCTTCACTTACGGCGAGCAGTACTTC. It is translated as CASSFTYGEQYF.

The chain couples TRBV25-1 to TRBJ2-1; D is unclear. V dropped 8 bases and J dropped 9 bases, with 11 bases sitting between them. Germline loops: CDR1 MGHDK, CDR2 SYGVNS. This CDR3 comprises 11 residues. Written as DNA, the CDR3 is TGTGCCAGCGGAGATTTCGGTGAGCAGTTCTTC. Amino acid sequence: CASGDFGEQFF.

J is TRBJ1-2 and V is TRBV6-4; D uncertain. Looked up from germline, CDR1 is MRHNA and CDR2 is SNTAGT. This CDR3 region has 12 residues. V dropped 10 bases and J dropped 8 bases, with 17 bases sitting between them. In DNA form, the CDR3 reads TGTGCCACCAAAGCATCGACTAGCGGCTACACCTTC. This encodes CATKASTSGYTF.